The subject of this entry is one T cell receptor beta chain. Antigen unknown. PCR was performed a second time for roughly 7 to 12 cycles using a sample-barcoded 5' primer and a J-beta primer mix. TCRdb fed the 5' RACE reads into MiXCR, producing one record per CDR3 protein. The sample holds roughly 800,000 distinct CDR3 sequences, roughly 25% seen once. The data were taken from a study of blood T cells in healthy people across ages. The study, taken as a whole, reports: Both higher diversity and more naive CD4+ cells marked long-lived donors when set against aged donors. TCR beta diversity per million T cells fell roughly linearly with age.

Germline lookup yields CDR1 SQVTM and CDR2 ANQGSEA. This CDR3 contains 14 residues. Trimming cost V 5 bases and J 8 bases, with 19 bases left between them. The same specimen was also included in a second study, on T cells of mothers and their children.

J is TRBJ2-4 and V is TRBV29-1; the D gene is possibly TRBD2 (6 bases). The clonotype was recovered from a boy aged 5 to 17 in good health. The sample comprised blood. For the CDR3, the DNA is TGCAGCGTTCTGAAGGGAGGACCGAGGGACATTCAGTACTTC. It is translated as CSVLKGGPRDIQYF.